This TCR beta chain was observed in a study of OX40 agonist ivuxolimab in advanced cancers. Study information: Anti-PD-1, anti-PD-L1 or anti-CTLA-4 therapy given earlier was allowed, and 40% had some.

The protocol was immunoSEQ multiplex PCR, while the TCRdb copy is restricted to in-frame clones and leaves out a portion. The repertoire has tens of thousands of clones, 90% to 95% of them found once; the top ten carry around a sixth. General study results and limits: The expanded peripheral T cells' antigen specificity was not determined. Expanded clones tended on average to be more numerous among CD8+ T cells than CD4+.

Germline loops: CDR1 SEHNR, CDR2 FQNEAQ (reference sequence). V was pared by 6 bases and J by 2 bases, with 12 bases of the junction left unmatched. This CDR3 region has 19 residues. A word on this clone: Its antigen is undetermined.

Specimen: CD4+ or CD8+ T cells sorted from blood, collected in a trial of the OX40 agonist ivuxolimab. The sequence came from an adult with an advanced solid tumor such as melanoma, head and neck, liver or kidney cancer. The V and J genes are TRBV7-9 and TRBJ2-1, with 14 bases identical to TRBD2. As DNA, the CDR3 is TGTGCCAGCAGGCCTCCCGGGACTAGCGGGAGAAACACCTACAATGAGCAGTTCTTC. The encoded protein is CASRPPGTSGRNTYNEQFF.